The 18 T cell receptor beta chains below were found in one sample sequenced in a study of blood T cell repertoires in COVID-19. Data came from immunoSEQ multiplex PCR; TCRdb stores just in-frame clones and leaves some out. Of about 380,000 clones listed, around 87% are singletons. The sequencing input was PBMCs or T cells enriched from blood (not recorded which). The receptors shown here come from a man aged 25 to 40 who had recovered from COVID-19.

The chain combines TRBV18 with TRBJ2-2; 9 nucleotides align to TRBD1. V lost 3 bases and J lost 3; bases outside the gene matches: 14. From germline, CDR1 is KGHSH and CDR2 LQKENI. There are 19 residues in the CDR3. CDR3 in amino acids: CASSPSSSLGTGHTGELFF. For the CDR3, the DNA is TGTGCCAGCTCACCGAGTTCCTCTTTGGGGACAGGGCACACCGGGGAGCTGTTTTTT.

The V gene is TRBV19, the J gene TRBJ2-1; 8 bases agree with TRBD1. The CDR3 covers 15 residues. Germline V gene data show CDR1 as LNHDA and CDR2 as SQIVND (reference sequence). V dropped 4 bases and J dropped 0; count of bases not matched to a gene: 2. The chain's CDR3 is CASSRQGSSYNEQFF. In nucleotides, the CDR3 is TGTGCCAGTAGTAGACAGGGGTCCTCCTACAATGAGCAGTTCTTC.

This chain joins TRBV10-3 and TRBJ2-1, with TRBD1 matching 7 bases. The CDR3 length is 14 residues. Germline V lookup: CDR1 ENHRY, CDR2 SYGVKD. J gave up 3 bases and V 9 bases, and 8 bases lay outside the gene matches. CDR3 region: CAITQGESYNEQFF. The DNA of the CDR3 is TGTGCCATAACGCAGGGGGAAAGCTACAATGAGCAGTTCTTC.

This sequence joins TRBV6-4 and TRBJ2-2; tentatively, D is TRBD2 (5 bases). Per germline, CDR1 MRHNA and CDR2 SNTAGT. The CDR3 extends over 15 amino acids. V dropped 5 bases and J dropped 3 bases, with 13 bases sitting between them. The CDR3 DNA follows: TGTGCCAGCAGTCCATCGGGGTCCTACACCGGGGAGCTGTTTTTT. Amino acids: CASSPSGSYTGELFF.

The chain links TRBV6-1 to TRBJ2-7, with 9 bases that match TRBD1. J gave up 7 bases and V 0 bases, and 13 bases lay outside the gene matches. CDR1 and CDR2 (germline): MNHNS, SASEGT. This CDR3 is built from 17 residues. The CDR3 is CASSEAARTGVPGEQYF. Here the CDR3 DNA reads TGTGCCAGCAGTGAAGCCGCAAGGACAGGGGTCCCGGGGGAGCAGTACTTC.

The gene calls are TRBV11-3 and TRBJ1-4; D remains unclear. V gave up 5 bases and J gave up 5 bases, with 9 bases separating them. The CDR3 is 13 amino acids. CDR1 and CDR2 (germline): SGHNT, YENEEA. CDR3 nucleotide sequence: TGTGCCAGCAGCCCGGGAGTGAATGAAAAACTGTTTTTT. This translates into CASSPGVNEKLFF.

V is TRBV9 and J is TRBJ1-2; 10 bases line up with TRBD1. Germline V gene sequence: CDR1 SGDLS, CDR2 YYNGEE. This CDR3 region has 16 residues. The V and J ends lost 4 bases and 4 bases, in that order; junction bases with no gene match: 10. The CDR3 DNA follows: TGTGCCAGCAGCACCACGACAGGGGGCCTACTCTATGGCTACACCTTC. This gives the protein CASSTTTGGLLYGYTF.

The chain carries TRBV9 and TRBJ2-1; 7 bases map to TRBD1. Trimming cost V 3 bases and J 7 bases; bases outside gene matches: 7. CDR1 is SGDLS, CDR2 YYNGEE, per germline. CDR3 length: 14 amino acids. The CDR3 region is CASSARDSANEQFF. CDR3 sequence (DNA): TGTGCCAGCAGCGCCCGGGACAGCGCTAATGAGCAGTTCTTC.

The rearrangement uses TRBV6-5 and TRBJ1-5, with unresolved D. Germline CDR1 MNHEY, CDR2 SVGAGI. The CDR3 length is 14 residues. Trimming took off 0 bases at V and 5 bases at J, with 8 bases between the two ends. The CDR3 coding sequence is TGTGCCAGCAGTTACTCGAACAGTGATCAGCCCCAGCATTTT. Its translation is CASSYSNSDQPQHF.

This sequence joins TRBV5-1 and TRBJ2-1, with D possibly TRBD2 on 6 matching bases. This CDR3 comprises 15 residues. V lost 4 bases and J lost 1, with 12 bases in between. Germline V gene data show CDR1 as SGHRS and CDR2 as YFSETQ. The CDR3 is CASSILANSYNEQFF. The DNA of the CDR3 is TGCGCCAGCAGCATCCTAGCGAATTCCTACAATGAGCAGTTCTTC.

V is TRBV6-5 and J is TRBJ2-4; 9 nucleotides match TRBD1. CDR1 and CDR2 from the germline V gene are MNHEY and SVGAGI. The CDR3 runs to 16 residues. The J segment lost 3 bases and the V segment lost 1 base, leaving 4 bases of the junction unmatched. The CDR3 loop reads CASSYFRDRVKNIQYF. DNA for the CDR3: TGTGCCAGCAGTTACTTCCGGGACAGGGTCAAAAACATTCAGTACTTC.

V usage is TRBV10-3 and J usage is TRBJ2-2; TRBD1 matches 8 bases. Germline loops: CDR1 ENHRY, CDR2 SYGVKD. The V and J ends lost 11 bases and 7 bases, in that order; junction bases with no gene match: 15. This CDR3 region has 15 residues. The CDR3 DNA is TGTGCCGCCCAATGGGCCCAGGGGGCGGGCGGGGAGCTGTTTTTT. Its translation: CAAQWAQGAGGELFF.

This clone was seen repeatedly, ten times or more. This chain connects TRBV11-2 to TRBJ2-2, with 8 bases matching TRBD2. Losses at the gene ends were 5 bases for V and 5 bases for J; bases not matched to a gene: 10. Germline values: CDR1 SGHAT, CDR2 FQNNGV. The CDR3 totals 16 residues. CDR3 residues: CASSGATGGRTGELFF. CDR3 nucleotide sequence: TGTGCCAGCAGCGGAGCGACGGGAGGGAGGACCGGGGAGCTGTTTTTT.

This chain joins TRBV29-1 and TRBJ2-5; perhaps TRBD1 as D (5 bases). This CDR3 is built from 14 residues. The germline CDR1 and CDR2 sequences are SQVTM and ANQGSEA. The ends were cut back, 3 bases at V and 6 bases at J, with 17 bases in the middle. This CDR3 reads CSVDFGHPAQTQYF. CDR3 nucleotide sequence: TGCAGCGTTGATTTTGGACACCCAGCACAGACCCAGTACTTC.

This chain connects TRBV19 to TRBJ2-7; tentative D call: TRBD2 (6 bases). The V gene's germline CDR1 is LNHDA and CDR2 SQIVND (reference sequence). The CDR3 totals 16 residues. Deletions cut 5 bases from V and 7 bases from J, with 24 bases between. CDR3 protein: CASSLLGGTDSEEQYF. The DNA for the CDR3 is TGTGCCAGTAGTTTGCTTGGGGGGACGGATTCTGAGGAGCAGTACTTC.

The rearrangement uses TRBV3-1 (or the pseudogene TRBV3-2) and TRBJ1-5; 11 bases match TRBD1. The V gene's germline CDR1 is LGHDT and CDR2 YNNKEL (reference sequence). The CDR3 covers 15 residues. The V and J ends lost 3 bases and 6 bases, in that order; junction bases with no gene match: 4. CDR3 nucleotides: TGTGCCAGCAGCCACGGGACAGGGGGAGCTCAGCCCCAGCATTTT. It encodes CASSHGTGGAQPQHF.

The chain couples TRBV4-1 to TRBJ2-5, with D perhaps matching TRBD1 (6 bases). Germline V gene sequence: CDR1 MGHRA, CDR2 YSYEKL. This CDR3 contains 15 residues. The ends were cut back, 1 base at V and 4 bases at J, with 13 bases in the middle. CDR3 bases: TGCGCCAGCAGCCAAGTAGCCGGGGACACAGAGACCCAGTACTTC. This gives the protein CASSQVAGDTETQYF.

V usage is TRBV2 and J usage is TRBJ1-1; D possibly corresponds to TRBD1 (6 bases). This CDR3 region has 13 residues. Germline CDR1 is SNHLY and CDR2 is FYNNEI. Trimming stripped 6 bases from V and 7 bases from J, with 15 bases between. DNA for the CDR3: TGTGCCAGCAGCGGCGGACAGTTGATTGAAGCTTTCTTT. Its protein is CASSGGQLIEAFF.